A selection of T cell receptor beta chains follows, all from one sample in a study of siplizumab effects on memory and regulatory T cells. TCRdb's table, derived via immunoSEQ multiplex PCR, lists solely in-frame clones and lacks some. The table lists 75,000 to 100,000 clones, roughly 94% of them singletons, with about 1.5% in the top ten. The specimen was non-Treg CD4+ T cells sorted from blood. These receptors all stem from a human donor in good health. CDR3s leave out the opening cysteine and the closing phenylalanine or tryptophan.

CDR3 protein | J gene | CDR3 length | V gene
ASSPRQGSSGYT | TRBJ1-2 | 12 | TRBV9
SVAWGIWRF | TRBJ2-1 | 9 | TRBV29-1
ASSVEVVWHQF | TRBJ2-1 | 11 | TRBV2
AISLVSDTPNYGYT | TRBJ1-2 | 14 | TRBV10-3
AWSDRRFTEAF | TRBJ1-1 | 11 | TRBV30
ASSPRGTGQEAQY | TRBJ2-5 | 13 | TRBV4-1
AWSGGSGSYGYT | TRBJ1-2 | 12 | TRBV30
ASSQGWNTEAF | TRBJ1-1 | 11 | TRBV6-1
ASSPGQGETQY | TRBJ2-5 | 11 | TRBV18
ASIFRGVNTEAF | TRBJ1-1 | 12 | TRBV19
SGLGKGQGHINEQF | TRBJ2-1 | 14 | TRBV29-1
ASSLVRDRIKANYGYT | TRBJ1-2 | 16 | TRBV5-1
ASSQQEEGYEQY | TRBJ2-7 | 12 | TRBV4-1
ASSSQGVGQPQH | TRBJ1-5 | 12 | TRBV7-9
ASSPIGAVTGNTIY | TRBJ1-3 | 14 | TRBV18
AWSGHFLPGNTIY | TRBJ1-3 | 13 | TRBV30
ASTRDSGGTEAF | TRBJ1-1 | 12 | TRBV7-9
ASSRLAGNYNEQF | TRBJ2-1 | 13 | TRBV14
ASSEGLAADTQY | TRBJ2-3 | 12 | TRBV7-8
ASPCPGTNYEQY | TRBJ2-7 | 12 | TRBV6-5
ASSIRETSPYEQY | TRBJ2-7 | 13 | TRBV19
ASSGGQGRENIQY | TRBJ2-4 | 13 | TRBV2
APGTSGRWGRVGELF | TRBJ2-2 | 15 | TRBV7-2
ASSLMTGTGEKTQY | TRBJ2-5 | 14 | TRBV7-3
ASSFRENYGYT | TRBJ1-2 | 11 | TRBV27
ASSLASVLSTDTQY | TRBJ2-3 | 14 | TRBV7-6
AMSQGWDNQPQH | TRBJ1-5 | 12 | TRBV10-3
ASIDSHYGYT | TRBJ1-2 | 10 | TRBV5-5
ATSRGGRGLETQY | TRBJ2-5 | 13 | TRBV15
ASSRPGTGLEQY | TRBJ2-7 | 12 | TRBV28
AWRESSAGEQY | TRBJ2-7 | 11 | TRBV30
ASSSTTSSGNTIY | TRBJ1-3 | 13 | TRBV28
ASSVATGVNYEQY | TRBJ2-7 | 13 | TRBV9
ASSEDPPAPYEQY | TRBJ2-7 | 13 | TRBV5-4
ASSEASGAHNEQF | TRBJ2-1 | 13 | TRBV6-4
ASSSKDGTQTQY | TRBJ2-5 | 12 | TRBV5-4
ASSPNRADTQY | TRBJ2-3 | 11 | TRBV6-5
ASSRGTSVSQF | TRBJ2-1 | 11 | TRBV21-1
ASSGQRGNSPLH | TRBJ1-6 | 12 | TRBV2
ASSLVWDSNEQF | TRBJ2-1 | 12 | TRBV7-8
ASSYTRLNTEAF | TRBJ1-1 | 12 | TRBV6-5
ASSQFNTGELF | TRBJ2-2 | 11 | TRBV4-1
ATENRQGKAF | TRBJ1-1 | 10 | TRBV28
ASSRTPSNQPQH | TRBJ1-5 | 12 | TRBV5-6
SAASGGNTIY | TRBJ1-3 | 10 | TRBV29-1
ASSKTGASGANVLT | TRBJ2-6 | 14 | TRBV28
ASSLDGLEPFSGNTIY | TRBJ1-3 | 16 | TRBV11-2
ASSQAAGDMNTEAF | TRBJ1-1 | 14 | TRBV4-2
ASSLRGGLGQQETQY | TRBJ2-5 | 15 | TRBV11-2
ASSDVRGLGTQY | TRBJ2-3 | 12 | TRBV2
ASSLGSPQY | TRBJ2-3 | 9 | TRBV5-6
ASSFTERPYEQY | TRBJ2-7 | 12 | TRBV5-1
ASSYSRLNTEAF | TRBJ1-1 | 12 | TRBV6-5
ASSSLPRGETYEQY | TRBJ2-7 | 14 | TRBV7-6
ASSSYRGMGTGELF | TRBJ2-2 | 14 | TRBV11-3
ASTLGRGEGSYEQY | TRBJ2-7 | 14 | TRBV5-4
ASSLADLPSTDTQY | TRBJ2-3 | 14 | TRBV5-4
ASSEGWARELF | TRBJ2-2 | 11 | TRBV6-1
ASSFRDRAYNEQF | TRBJ2-1 | 13 | TRBV27
ASSRLAGEPTDTQY | TRBJ2-3 | 14 | TRBV9